The 25 T cell receptor beta chains below all came from one sample that was sequenced in a study of OX40 agonist ivuxolimab in advanced cancers. Produced via immunoSEQ multiplex PCR; TCRdb's table is partial and in-frame only. The sample shows more than 60,000 clones, roughly 76% of them seen only once. This specimen was CD4+ or CD8+ T cells sorted from blood, taken in a trial of the OX40 agonist ivuxolimab. These TCRs come from an adult with an advanced solid tumor such as melanoma, head and neck, liver or kidney cancer.

This chain connects TRBV4-1 to TRBJ2-7, with D possibly being TRBD2 (5 bases). The length of the CDR3 is 16 residues. The V gene's germline CDR1 is MGHRA and CDR2 YSYEKL. Between the trimmed V and J ends, which lost 0 bases and 2 bases, there was a span of 14 bases. The CDR3 DNA is TGCGCCAGCAGCCAAGACGGCGGGCGCGGAACCTACGAGCAGTACTTC. Its translation is CASSQDGGRGTYEQYF.

In this sample, this clone turned up a few times. The V gene is TRBV30, the J gene TRBJ2-7; TRBD1 agrees at 9 bases. J gave up 5 bases and V 0 bases, and 8 bases lay outside the gene matches. The CDR3 runs 15 residues. Germline lookup yields CDR1 GTSNPN and CDR2 SVGIG (reference sequence). This CDR3 reads CAWSVIGTGKDEQYF. CDR3 nucleotide sequence: TGTGCCTGGAGTGTAATCGGGACAGGGAAGGACGAGCAGTACTTC.

The chain combines TRBV18 with TRBJ1-5; no clear D. There are 16 residues in the CDR3. Trimming removed 0 bases from V and 3 bases from J, with 12 bases in between. Germline V gives CDR1 KGHSH, CDR2 LQKENI. The CDR3 coding sequence is TGTGCCAGCTCACCACCGGGCGGCCCCATCAATCAGCCCCAGCATTTT. This codes for CASSPPGGPINQPQHF.

This clone has only a few counts. V is TRBV29-1 and J is TRBJ2-3; no clear D gene. The V end lost 5 bases, the J end lost 2 bases, and 14 bases lay between the germline ends. Germline CDR1 and CDR2: SQVTM and ANQGSEA. The CDR3 length is 14 residues. CDR3 protein: CSVTISSATDTQYF. The DNA of the CDR3 is TGCAGCGTTACTATTTCCAGCGCCACAGATACGCAGTATTTT.

In its sample, this clone was seen once. CDR3 nucleotide sequence: TGCAGTACTATGAACACTGAAGCTTTCTTT. Its protein product is CSTMNTEAFF. The chain is built from TRBV20-1 and TRBJ1-1; D is uncertain. Germline V gene lookup returns CDR1 DFQATT and CDR2 SNEGSKA (reference sequence). Trimming shortened V by 8 bases and J by 0 bases, and 4 bases separated the two germline ends. The CDR3 totals 10 residues.

The chain has TRBV30 and TRBJ1-1, with TRBD1 as a possible D gene (5 bases). Germline lookup yields CDR1 GTSNPN and CDR2 SVGIG (reference sequence). The CDR3 runs to 14 residues. Trimming pared 5 bases from V and 6 bases from J, leaving 19 bases between. CDR3 region: CAWGGGHPGAEAFF. The CDR3 DNA is TGTGCCTGGGGGGGTGGTCATCCAGGAGCTGAAGCTTTCTTT.

This chain's CDR3 is CASRSELRAQETQYF. The DNA of the CDR3 is TGTGCCAGCAGGTCAGAGCTCAGGGCACAAGAGACCCAGTACTTC. This sequence joins TRBV2 and TRBJ2-5; possible D gene TRBD1, 5 bases. V was shortened by 6 bases and J by 2 bases, with 16 bases between the two germline ends. The CDR3 totals 15 residues. Germline CDR1 is SNHLY and CDR2 is FYNNEI. The full variable domain, rest sourced from reference TRBV2 and TRBJ2-5, is EPEVTQTPSHQVTQMGQEVILRCVPISNHLYFYWYRQILGQKVEFLVSFYNNEISEKSEIFDDQFSVERPDGSNFTLKIRSTKLEDSAMYFCASRSELRAQETQYFGPGTRLLVL.

The chain links TRBV6-6 to TRBJ1-3; unclear D gene. Deletions cut 7 bases from V and 1 base from J, with 5 bases between. There are 12 residues in the CDR3. Germline CDR1 is MNHNY and CDR2 is SVGAGI (reference sequence). CDR3 sequence reads: CASTGSGNTIYF. CDR3 bases: TGTGCCAGCACGGGGTCTGGAAACACCATATATTTT.

This clone was found once. J is TRBJ2-3 and V is TRBV5-1; TRBD2 matches 7 bases. CDR3 length equals 16 residues. V gave up 6 bases and J gave up 2 bases; unmatched junction bases: 12. CDR1 and CDR2 (germline): SGHRS, YFSETQ. The CDR3 region is CASMGGSGWYTDTQYF. CDR3 bases: TGCGCCAGCATGGGCGGGAGCGGGTGGTACACAGATACGCAGTATTTT.

This chain links TRBV7-9 with TRBJ2-7, with unresolved D. Germline V gene data show CDR1 as SEHNR and CDR2 as FQNEAQ (reference sequence). V lost 2 bases and J lost 0, with 8 bases in between. This CDR3 is built from 14 residues. CDR3 bases: TGTGCCAGCAGCTTAACTGGCCTCTCCTACGAGCAGTACTTC. It codes for CASSLTGLSYEQYF.

The V gene is TRBV12-5, the J gene TRBJ2-3; 7 positions match TRBD2. There are 16 residues in the CDR3. Looked up from germline, CDR1 is LGHNT and CDR2 is FRNRAP. V shed 3 bases, J shed 6 bases, and the junction held 12 bases outside the gene matches. The CDR3 here is CASGFQALAEVDTQYF. DNA for the CDR3: TGTGCTAGTGGTTTTCAGGCCCTAGCGGAGGTGGATACGCAGTATTTT.

This clone appeared a single time. V gene TRBV10-3 combines with J gene TRBJ2-3; 11 nucleotides align to TRBD1. CDR1 and CDR2 (germline): ENHRY, SYGVKD. The CDR3 extends over 17 amino acids. V was pared by 2 bases and J by 5 bases, with 9 bases of the junction left unmatched. The DNA of the CDR3 is TGTGCCATCAGTGAGGTGGGACAGGGGGTTCGGGGAGATACGCAGTATTTT. Amino acid sequence: CAISEVGQGVRGDTQYF.

The chain couples TRBV7-6 to TRBJ2-7; TRBD1 matches at 9 bases. J was trimmed by 5 bases and V by 4 bases; bases with no gene match: 6. From germline, CDR1 is SGHVS and CDR2 FNYEAQ. The CDR3 totals 14 residues. DNA of the CDR3: TGTGCCAGCAGCTCCGGGACAGGGTTCGACGAGCAGTACTTC. Residues: CASSSGTGFDEQYF.

This chain uses TRBV5-1 with TRBJ1-2; possible D gene TRBD1, 6 bases. V was cut by 4 bases and J by 4 bases, with 14 bases left in between. The CDR3 runs 14 residues. Germline-derived CDR1 and CDR2 are SGHRS and YFSETQ. CDR3 nucleotides: TGCGCCAGCAGCCCGGGACACGATAGCTATGGCTACACCTTC. This translates into CASSPGHDSYGYTF.

The chain couples TRBV6-5 to TRBJ2-3; D gene uncertain. Trimming shortened V by 8 bases and J by 1 base, and 10 bases separated the two germline ends. The length of the CDR3 is 13 residues. Germline-derived CDR1 and CDR2 are MNHEY and SVGAGI. The CDR3 is CASRGHGTDTQYF. In DNA form, the CDR3 reads TGTGCCAGCCGAGGCCATGGCACAGATACGCAGTATTTT.

The chain combines TRBV18 with TRBJ2-1; D is perhaps TRBD2 (6 bases). The CDR3 is made up of 17 amino acids. CDR1 KGHSH and CDR2 LQKENI come from the germline V gene. V was trimmed by 3 bases and J by 0 bases, leaving 15 bases between them. The CDR3 bases are TGTGCCAGCTCACCTAGGACTACCGCCAGCTCCTACAATGAGCAGTTCTTC. Its protein product is CASSPRTTASSYNEQFF.

This chain uses TRBV6-1 with TRBJ2-7; TRBD2 aligns across 13 bases. Looked up from germline, CDR1 is MNHNS and CDR2 is SASEGT. The V segment lost 4 bases and the J segment 3 bases; nucleotides outside the gene matches: 3. CDR3 size: 15 residues. CDR3 sequence reads: CASSAGLAGDYEQYF. In nucleotides, the CDR3 is TGTGCCAGCAGTGCCGGACTAGCGGGAGACTACGAGCAGTACTTC.

The chain recombines TRBV5-1 with TRBJ1-1, with a possible D match to TRBD1 (6 bases). Germline lookup yields CDR1 SGHRS and CDR2 YFSETQ. There are 13 residues in the CDR3. V lost 4 bases to trimming and J lost 1 base, with 8 bases between them. Written as DNA, the CDR3 is TGCGCCAGCAGCCGGGGACAGAACACTGAAGCTTTCTTT. Protein: CASSRGQNTEAFF. Full variable domain (missing parts from reference TRBV5-1 and TRBJ1-1): KAGVTQTPRYLIKTRGQQVTLSCSPISGHRSVSWYQQTPGQGLQFLFEYFSETQRNKGNFPGRFSGRQFSNSRSEMNVSTLELGDSALYLCASSRGQNTEAFFGQGTRLTVV.

In the case of this clone: Compared with germline, one end of the junction differs, possibly owing to a read error. The chain employs TRBV7-7 and TRBJ2-5, with a tentative D call TRBD2 (6 bases). The CDR3 has 17 amino acids. Looked up from germline, CDR1 is SSHAT and CDR2 is FNYEAQ (reference sequence). The CDR3 DNA follows: TGTGCTAGCAGCTTAGGGGCCCTCCGGGAGTCGGGAGAGACCCAGTACTTC. Its protein product is CASSLGALRESGETQYF.

The chain has TRBV30 and TRBJ1-1; D is possibly TRBD1 (6 bases). CDR1 is GTSNPN, CDR2 SVGIG, per germline (reference sequence). V lost 1 base, J lost 1 base, and 19 bases lay in between. This CDR3 region has 17 residues. The CDR3: CAWSGLDRDTENTEAFF. The CDR3 DNA sequence: TGTGCCTGGAGTGGCCTCGACCGGGACACTGAGAACACTGAAGCTTTCTTT.

V usage is TRBV5-1 and J usage is TRBJ1-6; maybe TRBD1 (6 bases). CDR3 length equals 17 residues. The ends were cut back, 4 bases at V and 3 bases at J, with 17 bases in the middle. Germline CDR1 reads SGHRS; CDR2 reads YFSETQ. CDR3 sequence: CASSGMPGQVYNSPLHF. The CDR3, as DNA: TGCGCCAGCAGCGGCATGCCGGGACAAGTCTATAATTCACCCCTCCACTTT. Drawing the rest from reference TRBV5-1 and TRBJ1-6, the complete variable domain is KAGVTQTPRYLIKTRGQQVTLSCSPISGHRSVSWYQQTPGQGLQFLFEYFSETQRNKGNFPGRFSGRQFSNSRSEMNVSTLELGDSALYLCASSGMPGQVYNSPLHFGNGTRLTVT.

This rearrangement joins TRBV11-3 to TRBJ2-7, with 9 bases lining up with TRBD2. Per the germline V gene, CDR1 is SGHNT and CDR2 is YENEEA. V shed 5 bases, J shed 10 bases, and the junction held 9 bases outside the gene matches. This CDR3 is built from 13 residues. CDR3 protein: CASSRGTSREQYF. The DNA for the CDR3 is TGTGCCAGCAGCCGGGGGACTAGCCGGGAACAGTACTTC.

The gene calls are TRBV28 and TRBJ2-7; TRBD1 matches 9 bases. Losses at the gene ends were 5 bases for V and 5 bases for J; bases not matched to a gene: 10. Germline values: CDR1 MDHEN, CDR2 SYDVKM. The CDR3 is made up of 15 amino acids. The CDR3: CASSPGTGTRNEQYF. DNA of the CDR3: TGTGCCAGCAGTCCTGGGACAGGGACGAGGAACGAGCAGTACTTC.

The rearrangement joins TRBV7-2 to TRBJ1-5; D is perhaps TRBD1 (6 bases). The CDR3 extends over 13 amino acids. Trimming shortened V by 5 bases and J by 5 bases, and 10 bases separated the two germline ends. The germline gives CDR1 SGHTA, CDR2 FQGNSA. CDR3 DNA: TGTGCCAGCAGCGTACAGGGTGATCAGCCCCAGCATTTT. Protein: CASSVQGDQPQHF.

The J gene is TRBJ1-1, the V gene TRBV18; the D gene is possibly TRBD1 (5 bases). The CDR3 runs 15 residues. Looked up from germline, CDR1 is KGHSH and CDR2 is LQKENI. V was shortened by 3 bases and J by 1 base, with 12 bases between the two germline ends. As DNA, the CDR3 is TGTGCCAGCTCACCTATGGGGGAGGGGAACACTGAAGCTTTCTTT. The encoded protein is CASSPMGEGNTEAFF. The entire variable domain, with the rest obtained from reference TRBV18 and TRBJ1-1, is as follows: NAGVMQNPRHLVRRRGQEARLRCSPMKGHSHVYWYRQLPEEGLKFMVYLQKENIIDESGMPKERFSAEFPKEGPSILRIQQVVRGDSAAYFCASSPMGEGNTEAFFGQGTRLTVV.